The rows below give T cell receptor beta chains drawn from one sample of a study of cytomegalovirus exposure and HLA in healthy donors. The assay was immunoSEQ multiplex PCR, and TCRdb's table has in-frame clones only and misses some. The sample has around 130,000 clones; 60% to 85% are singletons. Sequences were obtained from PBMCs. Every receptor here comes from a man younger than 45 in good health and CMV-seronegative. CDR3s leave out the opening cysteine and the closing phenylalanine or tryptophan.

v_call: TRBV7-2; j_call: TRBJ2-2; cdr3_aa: ASSLSRGAGELF
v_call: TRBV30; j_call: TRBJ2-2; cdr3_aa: AWSVAVRGIHGGELF
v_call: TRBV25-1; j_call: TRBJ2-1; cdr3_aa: ASSDPIAGVYNEQF
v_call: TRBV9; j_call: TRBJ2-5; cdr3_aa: ASSVTPQGARETQY
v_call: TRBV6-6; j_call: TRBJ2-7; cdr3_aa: ASSNAQISYEQY
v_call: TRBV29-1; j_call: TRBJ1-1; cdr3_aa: SVEFVNTEAF
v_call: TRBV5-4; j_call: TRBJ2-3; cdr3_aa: ASSSGTSRVTDTQY
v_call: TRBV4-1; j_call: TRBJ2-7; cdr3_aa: ASSQAANSGTTYEQY
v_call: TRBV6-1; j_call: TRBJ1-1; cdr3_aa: ASSPRDRDNTEAF
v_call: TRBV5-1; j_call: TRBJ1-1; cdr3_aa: ASSLRLGMNTEAF
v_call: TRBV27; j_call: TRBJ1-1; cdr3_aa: ASSPRQGIWSYTEAF
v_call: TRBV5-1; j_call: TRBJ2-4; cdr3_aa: ASRTPYRGDIQY
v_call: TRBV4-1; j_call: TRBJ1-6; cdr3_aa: ASSQNTSPLH
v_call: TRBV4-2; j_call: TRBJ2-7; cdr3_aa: ASSQEKTSGWYEQY
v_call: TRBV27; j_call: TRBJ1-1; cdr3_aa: ASSSVGQGTEAF
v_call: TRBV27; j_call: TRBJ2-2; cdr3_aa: ASSLRGSGISTGELF
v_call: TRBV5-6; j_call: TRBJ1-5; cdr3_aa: ASSSQGNQPQH
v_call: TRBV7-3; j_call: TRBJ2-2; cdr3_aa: ASSLAGPNTGELF
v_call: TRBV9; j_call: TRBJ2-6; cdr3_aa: ASSVGLLTPQGSGANVLT
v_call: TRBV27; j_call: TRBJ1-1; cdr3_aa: ASSSPTGLNTEAF
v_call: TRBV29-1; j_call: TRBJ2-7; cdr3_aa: SVESGLAGVGYEQY
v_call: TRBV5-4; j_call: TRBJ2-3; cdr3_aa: ASSSPPPDTQY
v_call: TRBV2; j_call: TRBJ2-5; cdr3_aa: ASSDDTGRETQY
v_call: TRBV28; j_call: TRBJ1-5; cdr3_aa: ASSLSQGNQPQH
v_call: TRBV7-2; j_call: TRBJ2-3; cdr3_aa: ASSFILITDTQY
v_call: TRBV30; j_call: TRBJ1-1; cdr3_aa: AWIVFTEAF
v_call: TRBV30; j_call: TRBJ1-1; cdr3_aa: AWNRGWNTEAF
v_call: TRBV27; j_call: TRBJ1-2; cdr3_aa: ASSLSVKGQGARGYT
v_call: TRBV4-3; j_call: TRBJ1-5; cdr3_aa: ASSPGRSNQPQH
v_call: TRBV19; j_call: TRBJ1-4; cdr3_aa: ASSIPQTGYEKLF
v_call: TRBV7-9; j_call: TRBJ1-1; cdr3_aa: ASSLVLLTEAF
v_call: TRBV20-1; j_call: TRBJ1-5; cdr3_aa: GTGSQPQH
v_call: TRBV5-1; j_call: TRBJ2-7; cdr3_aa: ASSLTAYYEQY
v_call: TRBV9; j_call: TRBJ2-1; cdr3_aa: ASSLSYGGNEQF
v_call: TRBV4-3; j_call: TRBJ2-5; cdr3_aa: ASSQDWQEQETQY
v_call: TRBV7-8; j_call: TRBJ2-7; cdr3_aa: ASSLANRGPYEQY
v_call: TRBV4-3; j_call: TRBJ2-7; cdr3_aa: ASSQVLGPATEQY
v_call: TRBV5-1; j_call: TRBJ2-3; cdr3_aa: ASSLGARAGDIDTQY
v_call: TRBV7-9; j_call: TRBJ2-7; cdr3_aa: ASSPRGLAVSSYEQY
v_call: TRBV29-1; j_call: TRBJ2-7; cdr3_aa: SVQGQGAYEQY
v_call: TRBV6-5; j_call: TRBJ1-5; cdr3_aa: ASSYSQGNQPQH
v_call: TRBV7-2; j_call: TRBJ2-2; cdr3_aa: ASSPGLAGGWGGTGELF
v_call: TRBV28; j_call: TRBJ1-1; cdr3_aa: ASIRQGATEAF
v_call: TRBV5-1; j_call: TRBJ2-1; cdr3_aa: ASRDLGLASNEQF
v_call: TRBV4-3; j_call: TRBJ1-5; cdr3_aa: ASSQESGGRGQPQH
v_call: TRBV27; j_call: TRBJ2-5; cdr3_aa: ASSHSQGNLGETQY
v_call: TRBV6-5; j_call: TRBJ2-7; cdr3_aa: ASTHRGSQY
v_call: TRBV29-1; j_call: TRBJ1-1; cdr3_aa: SVRQTLNAF
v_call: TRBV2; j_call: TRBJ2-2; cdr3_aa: ASSDQLRDTGELF
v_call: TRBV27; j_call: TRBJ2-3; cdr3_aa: ASSFMMFPGTGSTDTQY
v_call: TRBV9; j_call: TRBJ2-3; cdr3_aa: ASSAGDTQY
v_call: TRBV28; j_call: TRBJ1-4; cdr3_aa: ASSLLGQGYEKLF
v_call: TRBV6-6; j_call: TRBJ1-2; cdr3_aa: ASSYSLLSGDYGYT
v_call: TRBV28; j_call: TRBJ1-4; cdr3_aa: ASRDLATNEKLF
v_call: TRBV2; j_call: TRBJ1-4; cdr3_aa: ASSEGPTNEKLF
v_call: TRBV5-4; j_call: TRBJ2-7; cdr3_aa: ASSFGGGASEQY
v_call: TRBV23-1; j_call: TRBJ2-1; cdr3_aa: ASKGLAGGNEQF
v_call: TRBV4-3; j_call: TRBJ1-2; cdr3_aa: ASSQDRGEQGALIGYGYT
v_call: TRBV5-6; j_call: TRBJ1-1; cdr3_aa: ASSVGGTAEAF
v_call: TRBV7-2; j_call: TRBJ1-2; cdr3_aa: ASSHTGTSEYGYT